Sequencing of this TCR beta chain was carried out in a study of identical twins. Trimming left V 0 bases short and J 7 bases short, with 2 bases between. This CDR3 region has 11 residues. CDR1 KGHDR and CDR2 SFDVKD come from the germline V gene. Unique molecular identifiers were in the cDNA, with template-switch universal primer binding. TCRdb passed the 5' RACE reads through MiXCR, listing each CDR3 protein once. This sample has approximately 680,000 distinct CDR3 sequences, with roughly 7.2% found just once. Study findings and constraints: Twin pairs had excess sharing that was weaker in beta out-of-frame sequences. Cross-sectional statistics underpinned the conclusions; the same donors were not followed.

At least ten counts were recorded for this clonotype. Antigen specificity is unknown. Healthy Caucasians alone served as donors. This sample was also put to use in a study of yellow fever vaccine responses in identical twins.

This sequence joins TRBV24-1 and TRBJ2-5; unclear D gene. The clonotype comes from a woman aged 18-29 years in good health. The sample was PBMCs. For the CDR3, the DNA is TGTGCCACCAGTGATTTGGGGACCCAGTACTTC. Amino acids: CATSDLGTQYF.